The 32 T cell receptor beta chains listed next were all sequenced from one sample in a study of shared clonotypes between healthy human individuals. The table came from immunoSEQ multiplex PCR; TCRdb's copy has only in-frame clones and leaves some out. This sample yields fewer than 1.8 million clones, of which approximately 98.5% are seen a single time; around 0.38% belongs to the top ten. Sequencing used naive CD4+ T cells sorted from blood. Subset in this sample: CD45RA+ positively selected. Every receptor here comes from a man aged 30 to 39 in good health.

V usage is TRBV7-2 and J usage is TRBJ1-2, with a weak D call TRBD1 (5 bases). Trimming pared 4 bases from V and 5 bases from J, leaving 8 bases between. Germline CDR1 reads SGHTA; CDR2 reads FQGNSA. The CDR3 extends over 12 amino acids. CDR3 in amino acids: CASSSRQYGYTF. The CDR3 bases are TGTGCCAGCAGCTCAAGACAGTATGGCTACACCTTC.

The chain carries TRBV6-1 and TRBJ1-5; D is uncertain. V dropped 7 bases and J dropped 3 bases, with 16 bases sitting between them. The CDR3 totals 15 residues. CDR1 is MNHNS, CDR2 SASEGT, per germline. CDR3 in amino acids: CASNQVGISNQPQHF. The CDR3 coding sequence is TGTGCCAGCAATCAAGTAGGGATTTCCAATCAGCCCCAGCATTTT.

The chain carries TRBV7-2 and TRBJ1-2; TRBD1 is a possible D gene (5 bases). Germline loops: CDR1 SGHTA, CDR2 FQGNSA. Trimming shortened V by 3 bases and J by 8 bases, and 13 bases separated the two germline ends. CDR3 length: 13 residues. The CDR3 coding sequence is TGTGCCAGCAGCTTCTCGGACATCGGCGGCTACACCTTC. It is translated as CASSFSDIGGYTF.

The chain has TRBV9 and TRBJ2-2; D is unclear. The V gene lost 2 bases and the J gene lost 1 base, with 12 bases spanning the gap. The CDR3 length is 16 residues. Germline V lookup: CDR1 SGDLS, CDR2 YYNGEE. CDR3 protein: CASSVGSRLNTGELFF. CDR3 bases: TGTGCCAGCAGCGTGGGTTCCAGGCTGAACACCGGGGAGCTGTTTTTT.

The CDR3 protein is CATSREGAGANVLTF. The CDR3, as DNA: TGTGCCACCAGCAGAGAGGGGGCTGGGGCCAACGTCCTGACTTTC. This chain uses TRBV15 with TRBJ2-6; D possibly uses TRBD1 or TRBD2 (5 bases each). This CDR3 has 15 amino acids. Trimming took off 0 bases at V and 2 bases at J, with 5 bases between the two ends. Germline V gene data show CDR1 as LNHNV and CDR2 as YYDKDF (reference sequence).

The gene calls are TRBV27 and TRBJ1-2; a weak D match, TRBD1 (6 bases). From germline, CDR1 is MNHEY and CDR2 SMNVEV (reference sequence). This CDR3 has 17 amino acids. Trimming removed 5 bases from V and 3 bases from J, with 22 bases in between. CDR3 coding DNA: TGTGCCAGCAGTCCCACCGGACAGCCCAAACTGGACTATGGCTACACCTTC. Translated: CASSPTGQPKLDYGYTF.

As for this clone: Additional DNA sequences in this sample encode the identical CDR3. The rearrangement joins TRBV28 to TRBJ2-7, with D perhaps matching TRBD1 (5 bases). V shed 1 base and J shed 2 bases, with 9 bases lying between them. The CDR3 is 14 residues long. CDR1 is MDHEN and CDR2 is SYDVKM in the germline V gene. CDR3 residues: CASSLYRRTYEQYF. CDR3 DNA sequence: TGTGCCAGCAGTTTATACAGGAGAACCTACGAGCAGTACTTC.

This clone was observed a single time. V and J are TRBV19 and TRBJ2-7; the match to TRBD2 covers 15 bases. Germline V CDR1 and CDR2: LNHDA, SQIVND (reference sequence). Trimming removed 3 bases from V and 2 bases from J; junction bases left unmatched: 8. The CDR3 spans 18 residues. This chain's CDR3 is CASSIGLAGGPNTYEQYF. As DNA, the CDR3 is TGTGCCAGTAGTATTGGACTAGCGGGAGGGCCCAACACCTACGAGCAGTACTTC.

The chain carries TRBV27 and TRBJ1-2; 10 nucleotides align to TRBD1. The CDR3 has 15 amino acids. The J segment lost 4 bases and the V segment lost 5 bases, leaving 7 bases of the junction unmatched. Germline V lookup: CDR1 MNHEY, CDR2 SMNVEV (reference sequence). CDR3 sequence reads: CASSGSGQGIYGYTF. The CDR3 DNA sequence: TGTGCCAGCAGTGGTTCGGGACAGGGGATCTATGGCTACACCTTC.

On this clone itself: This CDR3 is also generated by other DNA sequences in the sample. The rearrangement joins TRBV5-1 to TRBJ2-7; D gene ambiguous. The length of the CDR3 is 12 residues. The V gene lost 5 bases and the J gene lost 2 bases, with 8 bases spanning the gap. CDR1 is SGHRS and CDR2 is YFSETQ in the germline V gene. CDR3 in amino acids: CASSSGTYEQYF. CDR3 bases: TGCGCCAGCAGTTCCGGAACCTACGAGCAGTACTTC.

CDR3 region: CASSYIDTGELFF. CDR3 nucleotide sequence: TGTGCCAGCAGCTACATCGACACCGGGGAGCTGTTTTTT. The rearrangement joins TRBV2 to TRBJ2-2, with D unresolved. Germline CDR1 SNHLY, CDR2 FYNNEI. Trimming cost V 6 bases and J 3 bases, with 8 bases left between them. The length of the CDR3 is 13 residues.

The CDR3: CASSRTLTEAFF. The DNA for the CDR3 is TGCGCCAGCAGTCGAACCCTCACTGAAGCTTTCTTT. This rearrangement joins TRBV10-2 to TRBJ1-1; D is ambiguous. CDR3 length equals 12 residues. Germline lookup yields CDR1 WSHSY and CDR2 SAAADI. V was clipped by 5 bases and J by 4 bases, with 8 bases between them.

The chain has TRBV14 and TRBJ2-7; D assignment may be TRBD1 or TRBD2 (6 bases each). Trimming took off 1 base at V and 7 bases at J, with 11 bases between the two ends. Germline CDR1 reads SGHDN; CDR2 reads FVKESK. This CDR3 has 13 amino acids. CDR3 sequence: CASSQARGGEQYF. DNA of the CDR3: TGTGCCAGCAGCCAAGCCAGGGGAGGAGAGCAGTACTTC.

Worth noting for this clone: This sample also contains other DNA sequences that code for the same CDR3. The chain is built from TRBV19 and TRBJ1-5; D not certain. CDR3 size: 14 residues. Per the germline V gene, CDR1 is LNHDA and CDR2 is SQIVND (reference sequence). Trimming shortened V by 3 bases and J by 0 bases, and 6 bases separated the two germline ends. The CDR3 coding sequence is TGTGCCAGTAGTATTTGGAATAGCAATCAGCCCCAGCATTTT. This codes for CASSIWNSNQPQHF.

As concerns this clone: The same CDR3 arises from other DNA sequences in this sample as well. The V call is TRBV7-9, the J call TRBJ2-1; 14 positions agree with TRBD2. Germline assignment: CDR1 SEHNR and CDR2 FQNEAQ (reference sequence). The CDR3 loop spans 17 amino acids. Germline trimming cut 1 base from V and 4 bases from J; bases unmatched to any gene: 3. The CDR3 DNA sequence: TGTGCCAGCAGCTTAGGGGGACTAGCGGGAGTGTACAATGAGCAGTTCTTC. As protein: CASSLGGLAGVYNEQFF.

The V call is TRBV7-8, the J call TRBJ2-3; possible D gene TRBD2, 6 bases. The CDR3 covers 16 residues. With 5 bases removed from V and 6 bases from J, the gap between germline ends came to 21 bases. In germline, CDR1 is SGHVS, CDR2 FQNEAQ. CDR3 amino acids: CASSLLSGTLADTQYF. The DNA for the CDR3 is TGTGCCAGCAGCCTTCTTTCCGGGACTTTGGCCGATACGCAGTATTTT. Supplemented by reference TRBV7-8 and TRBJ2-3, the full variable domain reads GAGVSQSPRYKVAKRGQDVALRCDPISGHVSLFWYQQALGQGPEFLTYFQNEAQLDKSGLPSDRFFAERPEGSVSTLKIQRTQQEDSAVYLCASSLLSGTLADTQYFGPGTRLTVL.

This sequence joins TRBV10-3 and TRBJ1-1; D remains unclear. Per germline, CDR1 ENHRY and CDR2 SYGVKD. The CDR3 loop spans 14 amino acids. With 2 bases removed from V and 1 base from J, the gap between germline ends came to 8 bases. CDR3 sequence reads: CAISEEASNTEAFF. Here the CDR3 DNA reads TGTGCCATCAGTGAGGAGGCGTCGAACACTGAAGCTTTCTTT.

CDR3 sequence: CASSSLKYEQYF. In nucleotides, the CDR3 is TGTGCCAGCTCATCACTAAAATACGAGCAGTACTTC. V and J are TRBV18 and TRBJ2-7; no firm D call. In germline, CDR1 is KGHSH, CDR2 LQKENI. The CDR3 is 12 residues long. Trimming stripped 5 bases from V and 4 bases from J, with 9 bases between. The full variable domain, its missing parts supplied by reference TRBV18 and TRBJ2-7, is NAGVMQNPRHLVRRRGQEARLRCSPMKGHSHVYWYRQLPEEGLKFMVYLQKENIIDESGMPKERFSAEFPKEGPSILRIQQVVRGDSAAYFCASSSLKYEQYFGPGTRLTVT.

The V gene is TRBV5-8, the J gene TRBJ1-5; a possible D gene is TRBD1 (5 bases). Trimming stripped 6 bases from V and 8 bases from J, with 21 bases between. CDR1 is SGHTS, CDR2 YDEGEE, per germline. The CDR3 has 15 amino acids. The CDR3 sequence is CASTSAGELSKPQHF. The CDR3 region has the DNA TGTGCCAGCACCTCGGCGGGGGAGTTGAGCAAGCCCCAGCATTTT.

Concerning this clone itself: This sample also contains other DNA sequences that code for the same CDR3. The CDR3 nucleotides are TGCGCCAGCAGCTTGGAGGGGGTCGAGCAGTACTTC. It specifies CASSLEGVEQYF. The chain uses TRBV5-1 and TRBJ2-7; the D gene is possibly TRBD1 (6 bases). Trimming shortened V by 0 bases and J by 6 bases, and 7 bases separated the two germline ends. CDR1 and CDR2 from the germline V gene are SGHRS and YFSETQ. This CDR3 has 12 residues.

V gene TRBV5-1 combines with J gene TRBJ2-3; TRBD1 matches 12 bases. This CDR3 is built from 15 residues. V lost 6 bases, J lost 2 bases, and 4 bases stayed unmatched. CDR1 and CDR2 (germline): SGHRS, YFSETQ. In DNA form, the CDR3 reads TGCGCCAGCAAGGGACAGGGGGCGAACACAGATACGCAGTATTTT. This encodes CASKGQGANTDTQYF.

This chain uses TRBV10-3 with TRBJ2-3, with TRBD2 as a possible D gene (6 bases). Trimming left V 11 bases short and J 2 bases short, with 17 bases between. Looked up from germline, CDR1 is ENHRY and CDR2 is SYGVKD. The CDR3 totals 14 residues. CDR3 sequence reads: CASRGVGTTDTQYF. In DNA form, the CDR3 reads TGTGCCTCCCGCGGGGTAGGGACCACAGATACGCAGTATTTT.

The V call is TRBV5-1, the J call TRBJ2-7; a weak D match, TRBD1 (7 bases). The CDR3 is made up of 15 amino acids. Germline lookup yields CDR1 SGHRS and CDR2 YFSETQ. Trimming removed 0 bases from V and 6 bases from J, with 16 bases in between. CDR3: CASSLAGGGAFEQYF. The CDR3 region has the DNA TGCGCCAGCAGCTTGGCCGGAGGGGGCGCGTTCGAGCAGTACTTC.

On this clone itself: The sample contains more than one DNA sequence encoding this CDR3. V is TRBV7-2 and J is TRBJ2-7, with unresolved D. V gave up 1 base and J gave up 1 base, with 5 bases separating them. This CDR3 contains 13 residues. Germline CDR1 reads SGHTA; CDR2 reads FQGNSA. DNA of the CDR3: TGTGCCAGCAGCTTAGTCGCTTCCTACGAGCAGTACTTC. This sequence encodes CASSLVASYEQYF.

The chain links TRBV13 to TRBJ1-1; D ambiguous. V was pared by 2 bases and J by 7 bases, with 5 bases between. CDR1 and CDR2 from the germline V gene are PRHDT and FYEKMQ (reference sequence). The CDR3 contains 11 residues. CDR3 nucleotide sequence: TGTGCCAGCAGCTTAAGTGTTGAAGCTTTCTTT. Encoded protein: CASSLSVEAFF.

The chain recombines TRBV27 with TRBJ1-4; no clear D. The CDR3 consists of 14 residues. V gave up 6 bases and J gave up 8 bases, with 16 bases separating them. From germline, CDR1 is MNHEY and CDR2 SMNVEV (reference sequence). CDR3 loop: CASSQDGFDEKLFF. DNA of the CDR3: TGTGCCAGCAGCCAGGACGGATTCGACGAAAAACTGTTTTTT.

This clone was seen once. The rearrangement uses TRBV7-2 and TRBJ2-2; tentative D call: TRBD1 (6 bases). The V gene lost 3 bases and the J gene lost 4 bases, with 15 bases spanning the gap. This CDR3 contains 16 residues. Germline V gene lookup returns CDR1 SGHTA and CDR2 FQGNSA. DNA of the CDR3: TGTGCCAGCAGCTTGCCTCAGGGACAACCCACCGGGGAGCTGTTTTTT. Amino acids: CASSLPQGQPTGELFF.

This CDR3 is CASPPGTGVHNEQFF. In nucleotides, the CDR3 is TGTGCCAGCCCACCCGGGACAGGGGTACACAATGAGCAGTTCTTC. The gene calls are TRBV28 and TRBJ2-1; 10 nucleotides match TRBD1. CDR3 length equals 15 residues. CDR1 and CDR2 (germline): MDHEN, SYDVKM. The V segment lost 8 bases and the J segment 5 bases; nucleotides outside the gene matches: 9.

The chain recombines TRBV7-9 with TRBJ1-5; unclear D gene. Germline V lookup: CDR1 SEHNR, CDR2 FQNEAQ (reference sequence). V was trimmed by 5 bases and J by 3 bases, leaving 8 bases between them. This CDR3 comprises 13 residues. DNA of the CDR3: TGTGCCAGCAGCGGACGCTACAATCAGCCCCAGCATTTT. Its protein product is CASSGRYNQPQHF.

As DNA, the CDR3 is TGTGCCAGCAGTGAGTACCGCCCCTCAAATGAGCAGTTCTTC. Translating it yields CASSEYRPSNEQFF. The chain recombines TRBV25-1 with TRBJ2-1; D is undetermined. CDR1 is MGHDK, CDR2 SYGVNS, per germline. Trimming stripped 3 bases from V and 7 bases from J, with 13 bases between. This CDR3 region has 14 residues.

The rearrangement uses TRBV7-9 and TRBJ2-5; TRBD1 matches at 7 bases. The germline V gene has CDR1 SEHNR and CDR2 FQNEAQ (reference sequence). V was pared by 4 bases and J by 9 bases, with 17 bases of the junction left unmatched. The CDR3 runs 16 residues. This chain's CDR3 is CASSSTRGQPSGAQYF. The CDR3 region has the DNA TGTGCCAGCAGCTCAACAAGGGGACAGCCCTCCGGGGCCCAGTACTTC. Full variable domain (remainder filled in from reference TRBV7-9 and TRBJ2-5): DTGVSQNPRHKITKRGQNVTFRCDPISEHNRLYWYRQTLGQGPEFLTYFQNEAQLEKSRLLSDRFSAERPKGSFSTLEIQRTEQGDSAMYLCASSSTRGQPSGAQYFGPGTRLLVL.

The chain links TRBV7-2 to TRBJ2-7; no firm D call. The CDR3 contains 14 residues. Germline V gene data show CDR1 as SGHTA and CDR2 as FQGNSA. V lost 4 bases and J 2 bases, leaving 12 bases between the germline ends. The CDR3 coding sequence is TGTGCCAGCAGCTATGACGACCGGACCTACGAGCAGTACTTC. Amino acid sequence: CASSYDDRTYEQYF. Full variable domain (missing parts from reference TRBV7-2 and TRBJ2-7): GAGVSQSPSNKVTEKGKDVELRCDPISGHTALYWYRQSLGQGLEFLIYFQGNSAPDKSGLPSDRFSAERTGGSVSTLTIQRTQQEDSAVYLCASSYDDRTYEQYFGPGTRLTVT.